This T cell receptor beta chain appears in the sequencing data of a study of shared clonotypes between healthy human individuals. Study-wide results and caveats: Blood was the sole source, and tissue repertoires probably differ. A few donors showed sharing of approximately 5% of naive CD4 clonotypes. Naive subsets usually exceeded memory subsets in estimated richness.

Per the germline V gene, CDR1 is SGDLS and CDR2 is YYNGEE. V was clipped by 4 bases and J by 4 bases, with 20 bases between them. The length of the CDR3 is 16 residues. Generated by immunoSEQ multiplex PCR, the TCRdb table keeps only in-frame clones and is missing some. The profile shows roughly 2,000,000 clones, roughly 95% of them singletons. As for this clone: Antigen specificity is unknown.

CD45RO-negative cells were positively selected for CCR7, leaving out terminally differentiated effector memory CD45RA+ cells. Sample: naive CD8+ T cells sorted from blood. The V gene is TRBV9, the J gene TRBJ1-2; D possibly corresponds to TRBD1 (6 bases). The TCR originated in a man aged 18 to 29 in good health. CDR3 nucleotide sequence: TGTGCCAGCAGCATCCCGGTGCAGGGGACTGCCTATGGCTACACCTTC. It codes for CASSIPVQGTAYGYTF.